These T cell receptor beta chains were read from a single sample in a study of blood T cell repertoires in COVID-19. Some clones are missing from TCRdb's copy, which holds only in-frame ones; the method was immunoSEQ multiplex PCR. This sample has approximately 200,000 clones, with approximately 88% found just once. Sequenced sample: PBMCs or T cells enriched from blood (not recorded which). These receptors were collected from a woman in her twenties or thirties who had recovered from COVID-19. CDR3s include the opening cysteine and the closing phenylalanine or tryptophan. Each record gives: D gene, J gene, V gene, clone size, CDR3 DNA, CDR3 protein. D genes are given only for firm matches. The size of a clone is reported for some rows only, either as once, few or many, or as a class for expanded clones.

-	TRBJ1-2	TRBV27	-	TGTGCCAGCAGTGCCGGACACGGGCTTGGCTACACCTTC	CASSAGHGLGYTF
TRBD1	TRBJ1-5	TRBV28	-	TGTGCCAGCAGTTTTGTGGGACAGGGCTATCAGCCCCAGCATTTT	CASSFVGQGYQPQHF
TRBD2	TRBJ2-1	TRBV6-5	-	TGTGCCAGCAGTTACGGCGGGAGGGTCGATGAGCAGTTCTTC	CASSYGGRVDEQFF
-	TRBJ2-5	TRBV7-6	once	TGTGCCAGCAGCTCATCGGAAGAGACCCAGTACTTC	CASSSSEETQYF
-	TRBJ2-1	TRBV28	-	TGTGCCAGCAGCCTTCTTCGGACTGCGTACAATGAGCAGTTCTTC	CASSLLRTAYNEQFF
TRBD1	TRBJ2-5	TRBV24-1	-	TGTGCCACCAGTGACCGGGACAGGGAAGAGACCCAGTACTTC	CATSDRDREETQYF
-	TRBJ1-6	TRBV5-8	-	TGTGCCAGCTTGAGATTTGGACAGAGTCTTCCCCTCCACTTT	CASLRFGQSLPLHF
-	TRBJ1-5	TRBV4-2	-	TGTGCCAGCAGCCAGGAGGGACCGTCGAGCAATCAGCCCCAGCATTTT	CASSQEGPSSNQPQHF
-	TRBJ2-3	TRBV18	-	TGTGCCAGCTCACCAATGGCGGGGACAGATACGCAGTATTTT	CASSPMAGTDTQYF
TRBD1	TRBJ2-7	TRBV12-5	-	TGTGCTAGTGGTTTGGACCCGGGACAGAGACCGTACGAGCAGTACTTC	CASGLDPGQRPYEQYF
-	TRBJ2-3	TRBV28	-	TGTGCCAGCAACGACAACACAGATACGCAGTATTTT	CASNDNTDTQYF
-	TRBJ1-2	TRBV27	once	TGTGCCAGCAGTGCCAACAGGGTCGACTATGGCTACACCTTC	CASSANRVDYGYTF
-	TRBJ2-2	TRBV19	-	TGTGCCAGCCGGAAGGGGGCGGGGACCGGGGAGCTGTTTTTT	CASRKGAGTGELFF
-	TRBJ2-2	TRBV19	-	TGTGCCAGTAGTCTTGGGGGCGCCGGGGAGCTGTTTTTT	CASSLGGAGELFF
-	TRBJ1-6	TRBV20-1	-	TGCAGTGCTAGTAACGGGGTTACCTATAATTCACCCCTCCACTTT	CSASNGVTYNSPLHF
TRBD1	TRBJ1-4	TRBV29-1	once	TGCAGCGTTGATGTACAGGGGGGGGCTGAAAAACTGTTTTTT	CSVDVQGGAEKLFF
TRBD2	TRBJ2-2	TRBV9	-	TGTGCCAGCAGCGTTGAATCGTCTAGCGGGAGACCGACCGGGGAGCTGTTTTTT	CASSVESSSGRPTGELFF
TRBD2	TRBJ2-7	TRBV2	-	TGTGCCAGCAGCCGGAGCGGGAGCACCTACGAGCAGTACTTC	CASSRSGSTYEQYF
-	TRBJ2-7	TRBV28	-	TGTGCCAGCAGGCTTACAAGATACGAGCAGTACTTC	CASRLTRYEQYF
TRBD1	TRBJ1-5	TRBV15	-	TGTGCCACCAGCAGAGAGGGACAGGGTGGACCCCAGCATTTT	CATSREGQGGPQHF
-	TRBJ2-5	TRBV11-3	-	TGTGCCAGCAGCACAACCCAGGACACAAACCAAGAGACCCAGTACTTC	CASSTTQDTNQETQYF
-	TRBJ1-3	TRBV19	-	TGTGCCAGTAGTATAGGACAGAGCTCTGGAAACACCATATATTTT	CASSIGQSSGNTIYF
-	TRBJ2-1	TRBV9	-	TGTGCCAGCAGCGTAGCACCGGAGAATGAGCAGTTCTTC	CASSVAPENEQFF
-	TRBJ1-1	TRBV30	-	TGTGCCTGGAGTTTCAGGCGGGGGGCTGACTCTGAAGCTTTCTTT	CAWSFRRGADSEAFF
TRBD1	TRBJ2-2	TRBV4-1	-	TGCGCCAGCAGCCAAGCGACAGGGTACACCGGGGAGCTGTTTTTT	CASSQATGYTGELFF
-	TRBJ1-2	TRBV30	-	TGTGCCTGGAGTGAGGACAGCTTCTATGGCTACACCTTC	CAWSEDSFYGYTF
TRBD1	TRBJ1-5	TRBV2	-	TGTGCCAGCAGTAGGGGGGGACAGGGAAATCAGCCCCAGCATTTT	CASSRGGQGNQPQHF
-	TRBJ1-2	TRBV11-2	-	TGTGCCAGCAGCTCCATTCGGACAGATCCCACCTATGGCTACACCTTC	CASSSIRTDPTYGYTF
-	TRBJ2-5	TRBV27	-	TGTGCCAGCAGTTTTGGCCCTTTGGAGACCCAGTACTTC	CASSFGPLETQYF
-	TRBJ2-1	TRBV9	-	TGTGCCAGCAGCGTAGGGACAGGGAGGGTGAACAATGAGCAGTTCTTC	CASSVGTGRVNNEQFF
-	TRBJ1-1	TRBV30	-	TGTGCCTGGAGTGCCTGGGAGGGTGAAGCTTTCTTT	CAWSAWEGEAFF
-	TRBJ2-3	TRBV7-2	-	TGTGCCAGCAGCTCACCACGGAGTGCAGATACGCAGTATTTT	CASSSPRSADTQYF
TRBD1	TRBJ1-1	TRBV18	-	TGTGCCAGCTCACCCGACAGGGGGAACACTGAAGCTTTCTTT	CASSPDRGNTEAFF
-	TRBJ1-1	TRBV5-1	-	TGCGCCAGCAGCTTGGTAGGGGACACTTTGAACACTGAAGCTTTCTTT	CASSLVGDTLNTEAFF
TRBD1	TRBJ1-6	TRBV11-2	-	TGTGCCAGCAGCTCCGTGTTACAGGGGCTGTATAATTCACCCCTCCACTTT	CASSSVLQGLYNSPLHF
-	TRBJ1-3	TRBV29-1	-	TGCAGCGTCGGGAACAGGGTGGATGGAAACACCATATATTTT	CSVGNRVDGNTIYF
TRBD2	TRBJ2-1	TRBV6-4	many	TGTGCCAGCAGTGACAGCGGGGGGGCCTACAATGAGCAGTTCTTC	CASSDSGGAYNEQFF
-	TRBJ2-5	TRBV2	-	TGTGCCAGCAACAGGGAAGAGACCCAGTACTTC	CASNREETQYF
-	TRBJ1-1	TRBV10-3	-	TGTGCCATCAGTGACTTAGGGGGTTCAGCTGAAGCTTTCTTT	CAISDLGGSAEAFF
TRBD1	TRBJ1-5	TRBV5-8	-	TGTGCCAGTGCAGGGGGAAATAGCAATCAGCCCCAGCATTTT	CASAGGNSNQPQHF
TRBD1	TRBJ1-5	TRBV11-2	-	TGTGCCAGCAGCTCATGGACAGGCCAGAGGAGCAATCAGCCCCAGCATTTT	CASSSWTGQRSNQPQHF
TRBD2	TRBJ2-1	TRBV7-6	-	TGTGCCAGCAGTCGCGTTGGGGCCCGTGGGACTAGCGGGGTACGCAATGAGCAGTTCTTC	CASSRVGARGTSGVRNEQFF
-	TRBJ1-4	TRBV12-3/TRBV12-4	-	TGTGCCAGCAGACGAGCTAATGAAAAACTGTTTTTT	CASRRANEKLFF
TRBD2	TRBJ2-1	TRBV3-1/TRBV3-2	-	TGTGCCAGCAGCCCAAATGGGGCGGGAGTAAGCTCCTACAATGAGCAGTTCTTC	CASSPNGAGVSSYNEQFF
-	TRBJ1-2	TRBV2	-	TGTGCCAGCATTGAGACAGCTAACTATGGCTACACCTTC	CASIETANYGYTF
TRBD2	TRBJ2-5	TRBV5-1	-	TGCGCCAGCAGCCCCCAGGGAGGGGTGGGAGAGACCCAGTACTTC	CASSPQGGVGETQYF
-	TRBJ2-2	TRBV21-1	-	TGTGCCAGCAGCAAAGTGGGGGGAGAGAACACCGGGGAGCTGTTTTTT	CASSKVGGENTGELFF
TRBD1	TRBJ2-5	TRBV5-6	-	TGTGCCAGCAGCCTGGGACAGGGGCAAGAGACCCAGTACTTC	CASSLGQGQETQYF
TRBD1	TRBJ2-1	TRBV19	-	TGTGCCAGTAGTATACCGGGACAGAGCTACAATGAGCAGTTCTTC	CASSIPGQSYNEQFF
TRBD2	TRBJ2-2	TRBV20-1	-	TGCAGTGCTAGTCTGGCGGGAGGGACCGGGGAGCTGTTTTTT	CSASLAGGTGELFF
-	TRBJ2-6	TRBV27	-	TGTGCCAGCAGTTCGAGACTCTCTGGGGCCAACGTCCTGACTTTC	CASSSRLSGANVLTF
-	TRBJ1-4	TRBV19	-	TGTGCCAGTAGTAATAACAGGGAGAAGGGCAATGAAAAACTGTTTTTT	CASSNNREKGNEKLFF
-	TRBJ1-4	TRBV3-1/TRBV3-2	-	TGTGCCAGCAGCCAAGATACCACAGTTAGTGAAAAACTGTTTTTT	CASSQDTTVSEKLFF